This T cell receptor beta chain is drawn from a study of identical twins. Overall study findings and caveats: Among beta out-of-frame sequences, excess sharing between twins appeared weaker.

About this clonotype: What it recognizes is unknown.

TCRdb reanalysed the 5' RACE reads using MiXCR and keeps one entry per CDR3 protein. The sample lists approximately 1.8 million distinct CDR3 sequences, around 29% occurring once. The CDR3 consists of 16 residues. Germline CDR1 reads MGHRA; CDR2 reads YSYEKL. Deletions cut 1 base from V and 7 bases from J, with 14 bases between. The clonotype was recovered from a newborn girl in good health. The chain combines TRBV4-1 with TRBJ1-6; no clear D gene. Sequenced sample: cord blood. CDR3 bases: TGCGCCAGCAGCCAAGGCTGGGGAGGCCCCAATTCACCCCTCCACTTT. This translates into CASSQGWGGPNSPLHF.